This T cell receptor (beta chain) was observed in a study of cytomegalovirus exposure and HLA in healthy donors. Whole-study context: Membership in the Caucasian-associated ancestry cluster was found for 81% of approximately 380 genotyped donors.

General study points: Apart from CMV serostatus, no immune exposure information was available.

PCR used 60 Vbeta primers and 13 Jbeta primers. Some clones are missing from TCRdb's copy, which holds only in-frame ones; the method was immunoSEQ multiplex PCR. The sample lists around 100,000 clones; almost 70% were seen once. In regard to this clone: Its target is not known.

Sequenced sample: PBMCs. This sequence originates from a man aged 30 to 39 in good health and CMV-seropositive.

In nucleotides, the CDR3 is TGTGCCAGCAGCTTACCGGACAGTTACTCTGGGGCCAACGTCCTGACTTTC. This translates into CASSLPDSYSGANVLTF. This chain uses TRBV7-3 with TRBJ2-6, with D maybe TRBD1 (6 bases). This CDR3 spans 17 amino acids. CDR1 SGHTA and CDR2 FQGTGA come from the germline V gene. Trimming removed 2 bases from V and 0 bases from J, with 11 bases in between.